The subject of this entry is one TCR beta chain. Its target is unknown. A read error may be the cause here, since a much bigger clone is one base away. After removal of 7 bases from V and 2 bases from J, the junction contained 5 bases not matched to a gene. Germline V gene sequence: CDR1 SQVTM, CDR2 ANQGSEA. The CDR3 totals 13 residues. The source of the sample is a study of T-cell memory formation after mild COVID-19. TCRdb redid the calling of the 5' RACE reads with MiXCR, one entry per CDR3 protein. Of a few hundred thousand distinct CDR3 sequences listed, 24% are singletons. Study-level findings and limits: Contracting CD8+ clones were enriched in EMRA, CD4+ mainly in CM and EM.

The clonotype was recovered from an adult woman who had mild COVID-19 (a few samples of this study predate the infection). Cell type and time point are not known. The sequenced sample was PBMCs or a T cell subset sorted from them (not recorded which). The J gene is TRBJ1-2, the V gene TRBV29-1, with TRBD1 identical over 9 bases. The CDR3 DNA reads TGCAGCGGTCGGGACAGGGAGAACTATGGCTACACCTTC. Translation: CSGRDRENYGYTF.